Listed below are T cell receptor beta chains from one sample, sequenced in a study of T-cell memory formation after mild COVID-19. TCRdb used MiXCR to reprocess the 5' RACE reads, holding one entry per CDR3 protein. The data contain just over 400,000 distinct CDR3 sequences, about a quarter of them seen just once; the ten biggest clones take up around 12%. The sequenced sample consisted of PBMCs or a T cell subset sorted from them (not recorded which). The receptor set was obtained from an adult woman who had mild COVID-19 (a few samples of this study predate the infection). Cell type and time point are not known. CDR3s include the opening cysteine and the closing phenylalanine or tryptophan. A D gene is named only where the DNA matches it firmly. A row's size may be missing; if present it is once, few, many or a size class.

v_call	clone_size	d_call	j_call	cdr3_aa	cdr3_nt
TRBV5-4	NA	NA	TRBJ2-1	CASSLWSFSGGEQFF	TGTGCCAGCAGCTTGTGGTCTTTTAGCGGTGGCGAGCAGTTCTTC
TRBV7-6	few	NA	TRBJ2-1	CASSLRPGVDNEQFF	TGTGCCAGCAGCTTAAGGCCAGGGGTGGACAATGAGCAGTTCTTC
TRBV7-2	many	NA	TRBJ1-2	CASSLDPQQGGYTF	TGTGCCAGCAGCTTAGACCCCCAGCAGGGCGGCTACACCTTC
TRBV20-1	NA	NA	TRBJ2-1	CSARRSGRGGGINEQFF	TGCAGTGCTCGTCGCAGTGGGCGCGGAGGTGGGATCAATGAGCAGTTCTTC
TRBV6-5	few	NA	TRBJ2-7	CASSYTRNYEQYF	TGTGCCAGCAGTTACACCCGTAACTACGAGCAGTACTTC
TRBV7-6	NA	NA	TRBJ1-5	CASSLGGPQPQHF	TGTGCCAGCAGCTTAGGGGGCCCCCAGCCCCAGCATTTT
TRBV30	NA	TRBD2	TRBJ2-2	CAKLRESSGELFF	TGTGCCAAACTGCGGGAGTCCTCCGGGGAGCTGTTTTTT
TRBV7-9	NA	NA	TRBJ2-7	CASSLNEGTWSEQYF	TGTGCCAGCAGCCTAAATGAGGGGACTTGGAGCGAGCAGTACTTC
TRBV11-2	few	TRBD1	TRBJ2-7	CASSLALTGYEQYF	TGTGCCAGCAGCTTAGCCCTGACAGGGTACGAGCAGTACTTC
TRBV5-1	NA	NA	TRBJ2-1	CASSFTGTPPGNEQFF	TGCGCCAGCAGCTTCACCGGGACCCCCCCCGGTAATGAGCAGTTCTTC
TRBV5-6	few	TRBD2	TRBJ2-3	CASSRLTSDTQYF	TGTGCCAGCAGCCGATTGACTAGCGATACGCAGTATTTT
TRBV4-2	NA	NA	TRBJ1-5	CASSQEDRNQPQHF	TGTGCCAGCAGCCAAGAAGACAGGAATCAGCCCCAGCATTTT
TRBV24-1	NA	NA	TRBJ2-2	CATSDPRTYTGELFF	TGTGCCACCAGTGATCCCCGGACCTACACCGGGGAGCTGTTTTTT
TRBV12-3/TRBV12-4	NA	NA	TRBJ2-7	CASSQKSSYEQYF	TGTGCCAGCAGCCAGAAAAGCTCCTACGAGCAGTACTTC
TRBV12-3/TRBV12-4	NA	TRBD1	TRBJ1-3	CASSLRFRLRDSPWGSGNTIYF	TGTGCCAGCAGTTTGCGGTTCCGACTCCGGGACAGCCCCTGGGGGTCTGGAAACACCATATATTTT
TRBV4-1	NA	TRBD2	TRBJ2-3	CASSGGPAGANTQYF	TGCGCCAGCAGCGGGGGACCAGCGGGAGCGAATACGCAGTATTTT
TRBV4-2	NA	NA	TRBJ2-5	CASSQRDRGETQYF	TGTGCCAGCAGCCAACGAGACCGAGGGGAGACCCAGTACTTC
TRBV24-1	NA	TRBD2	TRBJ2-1	CATSDRLAGGLYNEQFF	TGTGCCACCAGTGACCGACTAGCGGGAGGGTTATACAATGAGCAGTTCTTC
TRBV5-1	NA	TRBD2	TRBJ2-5	CASSSLSSGGPGETQYF	TGCGCCAGCAGCTCCCTATCTAGCGGGGGGCCCGGGGAGACCCAGTACTTC
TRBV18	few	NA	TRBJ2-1	CASSPQVYSYNEQFF	TGTGCCAGCTCACCTCAGGTGTACTCCTACAATGAGCAGTTCTTC
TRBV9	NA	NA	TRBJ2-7	CASSVGQASYEQYF	TGTGCCAGCAGCGTAGGTCAGGCTTCCTACGAGCAGTACTTC
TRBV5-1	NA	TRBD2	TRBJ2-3	CASSLQGGGGTDTQYF	TGCGCCAGCAGCTTGCAAGGCGGGGGAGGCACAGATACGCAGTATTTT
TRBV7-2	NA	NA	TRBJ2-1	CASTLLPPHRSYNEQFF	TGTGCCAGCACCCTCCTCCCTCCGCACAGGTCCTACAATGAGCAGTTCTTC
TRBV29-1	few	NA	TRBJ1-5	CSVYRCQRAVMVNQPQHF	NA
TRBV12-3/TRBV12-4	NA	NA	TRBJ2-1	CASSLASLRQFF	TGTGCCAGCAGTTTAGCGTCCCTGAGGCAGTTCTTC
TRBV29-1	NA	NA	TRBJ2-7	CSVPGKTAPYEQYF	TGCAGCGTACCCGGGAAGACAGCCCCCTACGAGCAGTACTTC
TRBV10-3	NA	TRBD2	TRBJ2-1	CAISEGRRGLAVRAYNEQFF	TGTGCCATCAGTGAGGGTCGTAGGGGACTAGCGGTGAGGGCCTACAATGAGCAGTTCTTC
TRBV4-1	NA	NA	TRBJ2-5	CASSLRAYGETQYF	TGCGCCAGCAGCCTAAGAGCATATGGGGAGACCCAGTACTTC
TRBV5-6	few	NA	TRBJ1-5	CASSLMDGVGQPQHF	TGTGCCAGCAGCCTAATGGACGGGGTAGGGCAGCCCCAGCATTTT
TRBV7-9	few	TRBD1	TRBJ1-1	CASKDRGNTEAFF	TGTGCCAGCAAGGACAGGGGGAACACTGAAGCTTTCTTT
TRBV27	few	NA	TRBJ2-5	CAIPTPPQGTQYF	TGTGCCATCCCTACTCCGCCACAGGGTACCCAGTACTTC
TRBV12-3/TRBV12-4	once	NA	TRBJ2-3	CASSLRYSTVDTQYF	TGTGCCAGCAGTTTACGCTACTCCACCGTAGATACGCAGTATTTT
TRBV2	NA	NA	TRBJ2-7	CASTMETAPYEQYF	TGTGCCAGCACCATGGAGACAGCTCCTTACGAGCAGTACTTC
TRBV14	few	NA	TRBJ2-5	CASSQVPWETQYF	TGTGCCAGCAGCCAAGTCCCCTGGGAGACCCAGTACTTC
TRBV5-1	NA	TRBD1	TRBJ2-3	CASSPGQGARDTQYF	TGCGCCAGCAGCCCTGGACAGGGGGCGAGGGATACGCAGTATTTT
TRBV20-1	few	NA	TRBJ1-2	CSVGGYGYTF	TGCAGTGTGGGAGGCTATGGCTACACCTTC
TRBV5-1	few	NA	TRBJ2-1	CASSLRGRRSSYNEQFF	TGCGCCAGCAGCTTACGAGGCCGTCGTAGCTCCTACAATGAGCAGTTCTTC
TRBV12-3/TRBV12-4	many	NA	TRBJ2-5	CASSSPGLFTPGGETQYF	TGTGCCAGCAGTTCCCCAGGATTGTTTACGCCCGGGGGAGAGACCCAGTACTTC
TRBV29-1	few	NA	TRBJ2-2	CSVAGRTGELFF	TGCAGCGTTGCCGGTCGGACCGGGGAGCTGTTTTTT
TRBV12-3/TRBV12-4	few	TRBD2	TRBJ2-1	CASSLALLAGSEQFF	TGTGCCAGCAGTTTAGCGCTACTAGCGGGGAGTGAGCAGTTCTTC
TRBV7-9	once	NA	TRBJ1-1	CASSLGTYNTEAFF	TGTGCCAGCAGCTTAGGGACATACAACACTGAAGCTTTCTTT
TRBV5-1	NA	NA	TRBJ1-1	CASSTGRGNTEAFF	TGCGCCAGCAGCACGGGCCGGGGGAACACTGAAGCTTTCTTT
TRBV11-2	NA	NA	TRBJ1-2	CASSSGVGGYTF	TGTGCCAGCAGCTCGGGGGTGGGCGGCTACACCTTC
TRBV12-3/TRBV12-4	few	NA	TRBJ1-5	CASSLREDSNQPQHF	TGTGCCAGCAGTTTACGGGAGGATAGCAATCAGCCCCAGCATTTT
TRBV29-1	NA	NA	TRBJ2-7	CSVEGVGQVDYEQYF	TGCAGCGTTGAAGGAGTAGGCCAGGTCGACTACGAGCAGTACTTC
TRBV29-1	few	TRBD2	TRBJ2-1	CSVASSGSYNEQFF	TGCAGCGTTGCCTCTAGCGGGAGCTACAATGAGCAGTTCTTC
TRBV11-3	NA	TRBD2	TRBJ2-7	CASSHWGAGSYEQYF	TGTGCCAGCAGCCACTGGGGAGCGGGGAGCTACGAGCAGTACTTC
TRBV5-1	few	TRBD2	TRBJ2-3	CASSSTERGGLDTQYF	TGCGCCAGCAGCTCCACTGAGCGGGGGGGCCTTGATACGCAGTATTTT
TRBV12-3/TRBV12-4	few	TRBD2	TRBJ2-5	CASSLSDSGGVTQYF	TGTGCCAGCAGTTTATCTGATAGCGGGGGTGTGACCCAGTACTTC
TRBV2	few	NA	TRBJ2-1	CASKPLGGTSSVEQFF	TGTGCCAGCAAGCCCCTGGGGGGTACCTCTTCTGTTGAGCAGTTCTTC
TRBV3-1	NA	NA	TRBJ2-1	CASSQDRSDEPVYNEQFF	TGTGCCAGCAGCCAAGATCGTTCAGACGAGCCCGTCTACAATGAGCAGTTCTTC
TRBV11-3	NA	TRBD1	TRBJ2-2	CASSLEDRGPHIGAGELFF	TGTGCCAGCAGCTTAGAGGACAGGGGGCCCCACATCGGCGCCGGGGAGCTGTTTTTT
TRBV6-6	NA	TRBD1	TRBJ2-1	CASRTGGDEQFF	TGTGCCAGCAGGACAGGGGGGGATGAGCAGTTCTTC
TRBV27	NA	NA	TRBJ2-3	CASSEGRAGTDTQYF	TGTGCCAGCAGCGAGGGCAGGGCGGGCACAGATACGCAGTATTTT
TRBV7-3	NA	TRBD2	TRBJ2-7	CASSLAGEASEQYF	TGTGCCAGCAGCTTAGCGGGGGAGGCGAGTGAGCAGTACTTC